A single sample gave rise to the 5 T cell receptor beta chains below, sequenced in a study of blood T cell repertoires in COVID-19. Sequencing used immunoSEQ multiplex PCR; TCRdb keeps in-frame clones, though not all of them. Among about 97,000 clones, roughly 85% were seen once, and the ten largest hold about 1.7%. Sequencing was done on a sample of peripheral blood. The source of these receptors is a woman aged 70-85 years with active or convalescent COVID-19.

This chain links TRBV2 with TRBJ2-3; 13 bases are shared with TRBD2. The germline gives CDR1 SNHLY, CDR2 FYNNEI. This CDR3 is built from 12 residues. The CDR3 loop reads CTSGGVGDTQYF. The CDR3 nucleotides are TGTACTAGCGGGGGGGTCGGAGATACGCAGTATTTT. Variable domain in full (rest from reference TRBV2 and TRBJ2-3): EPEVTQTPSHQVTQMGQEVILRCVPISNHLYFYWYRQILGQKVEFLVSFYNNEISEKSEIFDDQFSVERPDGSNFTLKIRSTKLEDSAMYFCTSGGVGDTQYFGPGTRLTVL.

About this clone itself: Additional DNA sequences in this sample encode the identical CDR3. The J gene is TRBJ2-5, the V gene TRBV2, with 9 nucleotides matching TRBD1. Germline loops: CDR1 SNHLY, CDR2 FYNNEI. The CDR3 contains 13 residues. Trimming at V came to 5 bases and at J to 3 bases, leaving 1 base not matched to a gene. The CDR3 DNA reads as TGTGCCAGCAGTAGGGACAGGGAAGAGACCCAGTACTTC. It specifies CASSRDREETQYF. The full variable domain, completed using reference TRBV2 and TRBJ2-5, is EPEVTQTPSHQVTQMGQEVILRCVPISNHLYFYWYRQILGQKVEFLVSFYNNEISEKSEIFDDQFSVERPDGSNFTLKIRSTKLEDSAMYFCASSRDREETQYFGPGTRLLVL.

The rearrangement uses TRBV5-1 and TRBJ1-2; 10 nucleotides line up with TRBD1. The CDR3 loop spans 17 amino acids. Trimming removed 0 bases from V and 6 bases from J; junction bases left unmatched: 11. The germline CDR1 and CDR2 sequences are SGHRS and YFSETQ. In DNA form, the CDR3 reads TGCGCCAGCAGCTTGGACGCCGTGGGACAGGGGAATGATGGCTACACCTTC. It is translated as CASSLDAVGQGNDGYTF.

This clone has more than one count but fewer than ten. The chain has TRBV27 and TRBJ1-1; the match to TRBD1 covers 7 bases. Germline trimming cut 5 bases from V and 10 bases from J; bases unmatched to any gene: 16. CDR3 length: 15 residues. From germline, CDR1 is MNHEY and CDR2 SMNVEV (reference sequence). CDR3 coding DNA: TGTGCCAGCAGTCCACAAAGCCCGACAGGGAGGAGAGCTTTCTTT. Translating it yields CASSPQSPTGRRAFF.

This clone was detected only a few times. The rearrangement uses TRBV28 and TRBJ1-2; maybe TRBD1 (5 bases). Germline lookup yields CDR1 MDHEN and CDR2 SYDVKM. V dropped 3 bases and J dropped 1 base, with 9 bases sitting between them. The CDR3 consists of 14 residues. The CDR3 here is CASSLGRINYGYTF. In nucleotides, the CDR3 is TGTGCCAGCAGTTTGGGGCGGATTAACTATGGCTACACCTTC.